This T cell receptor (beta chain) was sequenced during a study of blood T cell repertoires in COVID-19. Study in general: COVID-19 samples, acute and convalescent, were from the United States, Italy and Spain. PBMCs, B-cell-depleted T cells, or T cells were the source of the cDNA or gDNA that made up the material.

Assay used: immunoSEQ multiplex PCR; TCRdb lists only in-frame clones, some missing. The table includes 150,000 to 250,000 clones, 94% detected once. The CDR3 extends over 12 amino acids. From germline, CDR1 is SEHNR and CDR2 FQNEAQ (reference sequence). With 7 bases removed from V and 7 bases from J, the gap between germline ends came to 13 bases. The origin of this receptor is a man aged 25 to 45 with COVID-19, enrolled during active disease. The sequenced sample consisted of peripheral blood. The chain has TRBV7-9 and TRBJ1-1, with D perhaps TRBD1 (5 bases). In DNA form, the CDR3 reads TGTGCCAGCACCCGTTCGACAGATGAAGCTTTCTTT. Residues: CASTRSTDEAFF.